This TCR beta chain was retrieved from a study of blood T cells in healthy people across ages (dated by TCRdb to between 2014 and 2017). Turning to the overall study: In model experiments, template switching captured about one uniquely barcoded TCR beta cDNA molecule for every two T cells. To avoid experimental bias, donors of different ages were randomly spread across the sequencing lanes. Four age groups were formed from the donors: young (average around 15 years), middle-aged (approximately 40), aged (approximately 60) and long-lived (around 82). Age-related changes in TCR beta repertoire diversity were measured in the study by deep sequencing normalized with unique cDNA molecular identifiers. The study analyzed two additional independent replicas of 1 million unique cDNA reads from the same blood draw for two donors, one aged 18 to 29 and one aged 80 or older. Study-level results and caveats: Estimates of total diversity based on one million sequenced T cells were considered lower bounds and underestimates. Observed TCR beta diversity correlated strongly with the percentage of naive T cells measured by flow cytometry. Compared with the aged group, more naive CD4+ T cells, fewer expanded clones and increased TCR diversity were shown by the long-lived group, suggesting age selection. Observed TCR beta diversity per million T cells fell roughly linearly with age, and a significant reduction was already apparent by age about 38. Donor CMV infection status was unknown, potentially confounding age-related changes in expanded clonotypes. Since profiling was done on bulk unsorted PBMCs, naive and antigen-experienced compartments could not be conclusively compared.

The library was obtained by 5' RACE. Sequenced on an Illumina HiSeq 2500. The second PCR ran for about 6 to 11 cycles and used a J-beta primer mix along with a sample-barcoded 5' primer. A unique molecular identifier was introduced onto each TCR beta cDNA molecule by a template-switch 5' adaptor carrying 12 random nucleotides. Each sample yielded at least 2.5 million CDR3-containing paired-end reads. All of the RNA was converted into first-strand cDNA using the Mint cDNA synthesis kit, with a TRBC-specific oligonucleotide serving as the primer. Following uracil-DNA glycosylase treatment, a first 18-cycle PCR with universal primers M1SS and BC2_uni_R was performed on all cDNA. Regarding the original processing steps: Normalization of each sample was performed by random selection of 1 million high-quality reads, each carrying a distinct molecular identifier. Instead of being binned into consensus sequences, reads that shared molecular identifiers were thrown out. CDR3 identification, clonotype clustering and error correction used MiTCR with a Q25 quality threshold and the strictest error-elimination algorithm. A nonparametric unseen species model with Euler transformation was used to estimate a lower bound on total TCR beta diversity. The public reads were run again by TCRdb, first through fastp at Q25 and then through MiXCR, and only productive beta chains were kept. Records with the same CDR3 protein are collapsed into one entry carrying the most frequent genes and DNA. The V and J calls reflect TCRdb's pipeline rather than the authors' work. The sample profile shows 1.5 million to 2 million distinct CDR3 sequences; approximately 28% of them were found once. Over 7% of the sample rests with the top ten.

Systemically healthy Caucasian individuals from Russia, some 38 in total and aged roughly 6 to 100 years, were included as donors. Approximately 11 milliliters of peripheral blood were drawn from each donor into EDTA-treated Vacutainer tubes. Ficoll-Paque density-gradient centrifugation was used to isolate PBMCs, with at least 6 million per sample. Trizol reagent was used to extract total RNA from PBMCs, with at least 6 micrograms per sample. For every donor, an aliquot of PBMCs went through flow cytometry to measure the percentages of naive CD45RAhigh/CD27high T cells. The V and J ends are trimmed by 2 bases and 4 bases, leaving 14 bases between them. The germline V gene (reference sequence) provides CDR1 DFQATT and CDR2 SNEGSKA. From cysteine to phenylalanine, the CDR3 is 14 amino acids long. Only the CDR3 DNA is retained, 42 bases long and in frame from the first base. The table lists this clonotype with a few counts. No cognate antigen has been identified for it. One base away there is no much larger clone; base qualities are not given.

The clonotype originates from a woman aged 25 to 39 in good health. The rearranged chain carries TRBV20-1 and TRBJ1-2; TRBD1 is a weak D gene call, 6 bases matching. Sequences were obtained from blood. The nucleotides are TGCAGTGCTAGACAGGGGTATACCGCCTATGGCTACACCTTC. Its protein product is CSARQGYTAYGYTF.